What follows describes a single TCR beta chain. This sample is drawn from a study of blood T cell repertoires in COVID-19. Germline lookup yields CDR1 SGHNT and CDR2 YYREEE (reference sequence). The CDR3 extends over 14 amino acids. V was clipped by 4 bases and J by 3 bases; unmatched bases: 6. Participant ages covered roughly 18 to 89 years across approximately 25 US areas. Data came from immunoSEQ multiplex PCR; TCRdb stores just in-frame clones and leaves some out. Here the sample spans about 500,000 clones, roughly nine tenths being singletons. This receptor was obtained from a young woman who had recovered from COVID-19. The sequenced sample consisted of PBMCs or T cells enriched from blood (not recorded which). The rearrangement uses TRBV5-4 and TRBJ2-7; TRBD2 matches 8 bases. The CDR3 DNA follows: TGTGCCAGCAGCCCCCGGGGGGGGCACTACGAGCAGTACTTC. Its translation: CASSPRGGHYEQYF.